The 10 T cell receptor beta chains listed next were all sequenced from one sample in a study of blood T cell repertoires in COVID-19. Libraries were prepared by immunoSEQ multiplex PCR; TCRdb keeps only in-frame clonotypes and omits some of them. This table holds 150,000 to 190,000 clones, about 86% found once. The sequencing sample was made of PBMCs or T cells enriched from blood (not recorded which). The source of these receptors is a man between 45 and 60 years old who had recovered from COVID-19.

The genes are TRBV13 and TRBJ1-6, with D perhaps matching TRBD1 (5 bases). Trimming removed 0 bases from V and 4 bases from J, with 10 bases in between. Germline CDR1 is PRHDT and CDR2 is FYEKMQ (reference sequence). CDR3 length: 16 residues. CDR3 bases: TGTGCCAGCAGCTTAGGCAGGGTGAATTATAATTCACCCCTCCACTTT. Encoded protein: CASSLGRVNYNSPLHF.

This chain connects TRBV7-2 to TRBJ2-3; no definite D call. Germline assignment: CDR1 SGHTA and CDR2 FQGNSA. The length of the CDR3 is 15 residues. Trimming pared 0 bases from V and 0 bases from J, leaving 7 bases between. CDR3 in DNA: TGTGCCAGCAGCTTAGCGCTAGTTAGCACAGATACGCAGTATTTT. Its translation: CASSLALVSTDTQYF.

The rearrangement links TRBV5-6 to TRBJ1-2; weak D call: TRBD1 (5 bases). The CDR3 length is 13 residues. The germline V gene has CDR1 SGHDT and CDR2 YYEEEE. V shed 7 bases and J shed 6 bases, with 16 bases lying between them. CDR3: CASRLTTEDGYTF. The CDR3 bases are TGTGCCAGCCGTCTTACGACAGAAGATGGCTACACCTTC.

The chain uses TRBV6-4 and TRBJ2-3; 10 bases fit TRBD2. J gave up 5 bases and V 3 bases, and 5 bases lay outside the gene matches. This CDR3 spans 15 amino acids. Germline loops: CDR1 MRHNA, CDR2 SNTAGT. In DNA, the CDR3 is TGTGCCAGCAGTGAAGTAGCGGGGGGACTAGATACGCAGTATTTT. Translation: CASSEVAGGLDTQYF.

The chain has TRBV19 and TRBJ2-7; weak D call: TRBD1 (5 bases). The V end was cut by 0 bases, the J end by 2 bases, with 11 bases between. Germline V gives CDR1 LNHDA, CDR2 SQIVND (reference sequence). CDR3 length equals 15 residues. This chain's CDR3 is CASSIDQTGPYEQYF. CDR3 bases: TGTGCCAGTAGTATAGATCAAACAGGACCCTACGAGCAGTACTTC.

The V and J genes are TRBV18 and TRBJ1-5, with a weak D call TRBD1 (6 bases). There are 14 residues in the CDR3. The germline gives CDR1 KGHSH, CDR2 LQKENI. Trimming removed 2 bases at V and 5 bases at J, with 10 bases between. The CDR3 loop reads CASSPGYRDQPQHF. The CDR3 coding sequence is TGTGCCAGCTCACCAGGCTACAGGGATCAGCCCCAGCATTTT.

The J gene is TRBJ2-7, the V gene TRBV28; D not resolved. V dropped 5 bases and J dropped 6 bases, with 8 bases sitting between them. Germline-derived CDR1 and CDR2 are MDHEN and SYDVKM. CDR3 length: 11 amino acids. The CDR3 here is CASSVLAEQYF. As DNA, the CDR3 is TGTGCCAGCAGTGTTTTGGCCGAGCAGTACTTC.

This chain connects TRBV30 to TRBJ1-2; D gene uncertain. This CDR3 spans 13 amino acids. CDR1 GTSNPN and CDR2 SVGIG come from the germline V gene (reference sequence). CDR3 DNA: TGTGCTAGTGAACCGGGAGTTTTCTATGGCTACACCTTC. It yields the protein CASEPGVFYGYTF. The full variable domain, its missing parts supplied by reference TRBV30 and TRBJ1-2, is SQTIHQWPATLVQPVGSPLSLECTVEGTSNPNLYWYRQAAGRGLQLLFYSVGIGQISSEVPQNLSASRPQDRQFILSSKKLLLSDSGFYLCASEPGVFYGYTFGSGTRLTVV.

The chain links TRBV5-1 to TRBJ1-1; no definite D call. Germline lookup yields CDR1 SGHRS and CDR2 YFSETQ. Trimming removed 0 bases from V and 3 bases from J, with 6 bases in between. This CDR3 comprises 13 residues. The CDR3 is CASSLEPYTEAFF. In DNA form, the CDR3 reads TGCGCCAGCAGCTTGGAGCCCTACACTGAAGCTTTCTTT.

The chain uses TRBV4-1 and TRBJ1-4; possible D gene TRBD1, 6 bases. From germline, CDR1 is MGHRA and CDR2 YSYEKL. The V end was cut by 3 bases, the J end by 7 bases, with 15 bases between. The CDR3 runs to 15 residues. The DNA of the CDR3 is TGCGCCAGCAGCCAGGGAGGGGGAAGCGGTGAAAAACTGTTTTTT. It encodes CASSQGGGSGEKLFF.